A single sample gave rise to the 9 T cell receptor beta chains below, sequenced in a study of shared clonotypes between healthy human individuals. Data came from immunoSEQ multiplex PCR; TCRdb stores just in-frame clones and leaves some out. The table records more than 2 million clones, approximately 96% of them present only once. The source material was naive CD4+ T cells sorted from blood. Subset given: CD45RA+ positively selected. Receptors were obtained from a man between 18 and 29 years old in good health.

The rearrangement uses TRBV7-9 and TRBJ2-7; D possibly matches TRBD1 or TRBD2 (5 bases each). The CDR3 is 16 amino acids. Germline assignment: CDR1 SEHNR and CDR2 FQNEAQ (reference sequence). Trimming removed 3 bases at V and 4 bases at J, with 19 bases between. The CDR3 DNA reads TGTGCCAGCAGCTTCCGCTCCGGGGCAACTTGGTACGAGCAGTACTTC. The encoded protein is CASSFRSGATWYEQYF.

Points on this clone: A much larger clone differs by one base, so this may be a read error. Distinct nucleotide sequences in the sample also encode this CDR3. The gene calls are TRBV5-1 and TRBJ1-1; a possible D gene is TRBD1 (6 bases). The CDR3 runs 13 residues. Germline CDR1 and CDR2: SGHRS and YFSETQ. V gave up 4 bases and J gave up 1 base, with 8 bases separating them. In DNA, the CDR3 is TGCGCCAGCAGCCTGGACAGGAACACTGAAGCTTTCTTT. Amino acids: CASSLDRNTEAFF.

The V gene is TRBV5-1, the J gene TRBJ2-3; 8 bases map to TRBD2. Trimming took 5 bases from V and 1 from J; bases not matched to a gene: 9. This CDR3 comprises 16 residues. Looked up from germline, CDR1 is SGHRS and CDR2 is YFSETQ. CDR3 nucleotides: TGCGCCAGCAGTGTAGATACTAGCGGTCGCACAGATACGCAGTATTTT. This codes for CASSVDTSGRTDTQYF.

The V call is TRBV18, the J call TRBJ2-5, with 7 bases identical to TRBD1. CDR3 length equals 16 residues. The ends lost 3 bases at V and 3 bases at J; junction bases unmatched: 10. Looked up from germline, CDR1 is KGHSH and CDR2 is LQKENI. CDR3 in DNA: TGTGCCAGCTCACCTCTGATCGGACAGGAAAAAGAGACCCAGTACTTC. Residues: CASSPLIGQEKETQYF.

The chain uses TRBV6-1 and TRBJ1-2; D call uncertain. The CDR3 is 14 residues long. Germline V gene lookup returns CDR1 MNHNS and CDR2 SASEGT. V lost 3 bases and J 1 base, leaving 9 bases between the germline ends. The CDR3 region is CASSEVNVNYGYTF. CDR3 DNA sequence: TGTGCCAGCAGTGAGGTGAACGTTAACTATGGCTACACCTTC.

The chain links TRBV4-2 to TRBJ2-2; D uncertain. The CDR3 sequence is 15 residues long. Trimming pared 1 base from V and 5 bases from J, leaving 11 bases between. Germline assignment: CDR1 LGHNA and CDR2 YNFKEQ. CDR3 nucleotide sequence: TGTGCCAGCAGCCAAGGGAGACTTCTTACCGGGGAGCTGTTTTTT. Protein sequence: CASSQGRLLTGELFF.

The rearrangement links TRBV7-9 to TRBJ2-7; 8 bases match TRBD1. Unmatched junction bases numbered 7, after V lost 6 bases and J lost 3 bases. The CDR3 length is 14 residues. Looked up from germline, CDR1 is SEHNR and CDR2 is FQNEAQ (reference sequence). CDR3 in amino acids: CASSLTGTGYEQYF. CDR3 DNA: TGTGCCAGCAGTCTGACCGGGACAGGCTACGAGCAGTACTTC.

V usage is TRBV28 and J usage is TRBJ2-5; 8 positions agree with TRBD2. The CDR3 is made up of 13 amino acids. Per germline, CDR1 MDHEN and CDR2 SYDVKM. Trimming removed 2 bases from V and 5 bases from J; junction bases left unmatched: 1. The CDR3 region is CASSLTGGETQYF. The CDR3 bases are TGTGCCAGCAGTTTAACGGGGGGGGAGACCCAGTACTTC.

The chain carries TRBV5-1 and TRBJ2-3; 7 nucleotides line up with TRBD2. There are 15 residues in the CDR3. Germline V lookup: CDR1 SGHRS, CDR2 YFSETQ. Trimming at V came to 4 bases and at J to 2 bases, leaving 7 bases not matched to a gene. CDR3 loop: CASSDSGASTDTQYF. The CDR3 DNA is TGCGCCAGCAGCGACAGCGGGGCTTCCACAGATACGCAGTATTTT.